The T cell receptor (beta chain) under discussion was sequenced for a study of blood T cell repertoires in COVID-19. Unmatched junction bases numbered 10, after V lost 0 bases and J lost 11 bases. Germline V gene lookup returns CDR1 MNHEY and CDR2 SVGAGI. The CDR3 has 15 amino acids. Participants were aged 18 to 89 years from around 25 US areas. Cohort placement rested on clinical history that participants reported themselves. Authors' analysis steps: Reference gene primer amplification gave nucleated cell count estimates. Sequencing used immunoSEQ multiplex PCR; TCRdb keeps in-frame clones, though not all of them. The V and J calls and clone size come from that table; D and trimming were worked out from the DNA. Of over 200,000 clones listed, around 90% are singletons.

The chain combines TRBV6-5 with TRBJ2-7, with 10 bases matching TRBD2. The sequence came from a man aged 30 to 39 who had recovered from COVID-19. The sequenced sample was PBMCs or T cells enriched from blood (not recorded which). The CDR3 protein is CASSYSILAGGLEYF. The CDR3 DNA follows: TGTGCCAGCAGTTACTCGATTTTAGCGGGGGGTCTCGAGTACTTC.